What follows are 27 T cell receptor beta chains derived from one specimen sequenced in a study of cytomegalovirus exposure and HLA in healthy donors. The protocol was immunoSEQ multiplex PCR, while the TCRdb copy is restricted to in-frame clones and leaves out a portion. The table has roughly 130,000 clones, nearly 90% seen once. Sequenced input: PBMCs. These receptors all stem from a man between 25 and 39 years old in good health and CMV-seronegative.

The table lists this clone with a count of one. The gene calls are TRBV11-2 and TRBJ2-7; possibly TRBD2 for D (6 bases). This CDR3 spans 16 amino acids. Germline-derived CDR1 and CDR2 are SGHAT and FQNNGV. Trimming cost V 1 base and J 0 bases, with 13 bases left between them. CDR3 coding DNA: TGTGCCAGCAGCTTAGTGGAGGGACTGCACTCCTACGAGCAGTACTTC. It translates to CASSLVEGLHSYEQYF.

Remarks on this clone: One end of the junction is discordant with germline, which a read error may explain. The CDR3 sequence: CTSSLEGYGYTF. The CDR3 DNA reads as TGCACCAGCAGCTTGGAGGGGTACGGCTACACCTTC. This chain links TRBV5-1 with TRBJ1-2; D possibly corresponds to TRBD1 (5 bases). The germline V gene has CDR1 SGHRS and CDR2 YFSETQ. The CDR3 runs 12 residues.

The table lists this clone with a count of one. Written as DNA, the CDR3 is TGTGCCAGCAGTTACGACACCAACTCTGGAAACACCATATATTTT. The encoded protein is CASSYDTNSGNTIYF. The chain carries TRBV6-5 and TRBJ1-3, with D uncertain. Germline loops: CDR1 MNHEY, CDR2 SVGAGI. This CDR3 comprises 15 residues. Trimming stripped 2 bases from V and 0 bases from J, with 8 bases between.

The chain employs TRBV19 and TRBJ2-3, with 10 bases lining up with TRBD2. CDR3 length: 15 residues. The J segment lost 1 base and the V segment lost 5 bases, leaving 3 bases of the junction unmatched. In germline, CDR1 is LNHDA, CDR2 SQIVND (reference sequence). CDR3 coding DNA: TGTGCCAGTAGTGGCGGGACTAGCGGCACAGATACGCAGTATTTT. This encodes CASSGGTSGTDTQYF.

This chain links TRBV10-3 with TRBJ2-1; tentative D call: TRBD2 (5 bases). Germline loops: CDR1 ENHRY, CDR2 SYGVKD. V was clipped by 4 bases and J by 0 bases, with 25 bases between them. The CDR3 totals 20 residues. CDR3 nucleotide sequence: TGTGCCATCAGTGCTGGAGGCGCCGATTATGTAGGGAACTCCTACAATGAGCAGTTCTTC. This gives the protein CAISAGGADYVGNSYNEQFF.

The chain joins TRBV11-2 to TRBJ2-2; D perhaps matches TRBD1 (7 bases). V was clipped by 4 bases and J by 4 bases, with 16 bases between them. Germline CDR1 is SGHAT and CDR2 is FQNNGV. The CDR3 contains 16 residues. The CDR3 loop is CASSYYRQGGTGELFF. CDR3 in DNA: TGTGCCAGCAGCTATTACCGACAGGGAGGCACCGGGGAGCTGTTTTTT. The variable domain in full, with the rest retrieved from reference TRBV11-2 and TRBJ2-2, is EAGVAQSPRYKIIEKRQSVAFWCNPISGHATLYWYQQILGQGPKLLIQFQNNGVVDDSQLPKDRFSAERLKGVDSTLKIQPAKLEDSAVYLCASSYYRQGGTGELFFGEGSRLTVL.

The chain links TRBV6-5 to TRBJ2-2, with 7 bases that match TRBD1. The junction had 7 bases not matched to a gene; V was cut back by 2 bases and J by 4 bases. CDR1 is MNHEY and CDR2 is SVGAGI in the germline V gene. The CDR3 is made up of 16 amino acids. CDR3 sequence reads: CASSYEGGRVTGELFF. The CDR3 DNA sequence: TGTGCCAGCAGTTACGAAGGGGGCCGGGTCACCGGGGAGCTGTTTTTT.

V usage is TRBV5-6 and J usage is TRBJ2-1; D is ambiguous. This CDR3 has 15 amino acids. V gave up 2 bases and J gave up 0 bases, with 9 bases separating them. Germline loops: CDR1 SGHDT, CDR2 YYEEEE. In DNA, the CDR3 is TGTGCCAGCAGCTTAGACTCGAGCTCCTACAATGAGCAGTTCTTC. Translated, it gives CASSLDSSSYNEQFF.

The chain links TRBV5-1 to TRBJ1-1; possible D gene TRBD1, 5 bases. The CDR3 runs 16 residues. Per the germline V gene, CDR1 is SGHRS and CDR2 is YFSETQ. The V and J ends lost 6 bases and 1 base respectively, with 19 bases between them. This chain's CDR3 is CASTLGVKGPNTEAFF. The DNA of the CDR3 is TGCGCCAGCACCCTTGGTGTTAAGGGGCCGAACACTGAAGCTTTCTTT.

Concerning this clone: The junction differs from germline at one of its ends, possibly a read error. The chain has TRBV18 and TRBJ1-1, with D possibly matching TRBD1 (6 bases). The germline V gene has CDR1 KGHSH and CDR2 LQKENI. The CDR3 loop spans 12 amino acids. As DNA, the CDR3 is TGTGCCAGTTCACCCCAGGGGTCTGAAGCTTTCTTT. The encoded protein is CASSPQGSEAFF. Variable domain in full (rest from reference TRBV18 and TRBJ1-1): NAGVMQNPRHLVRRRGQEARLRCSPMKGHSHVYWYRQLPEEGLKFMVYLQKENIIDESGMPKERFSAEFPKEGPSILRIQQVVRGDSAAYFCASSPQGSEAFFGQGTRLTVV.

V is TRBV7-2 and J is TRBJ2-4; D gene uncertain. This CDR3 has 16 amino acids. CDR1 SGHTA and CDR2 FQGNSA come from the germline V gene. The ends were cut back, 1 base at V and 0 bases at J, with 10 bases in the middle. In DNA, the CDR3 is TGTGCCAGCAGCTTAGGGCAGGCCTTAGCCAAAAACATTCAGTACTTC. It codes for CASSLGQALAKNIQYF.

The chain couples TRBV6-1 to TRBJ1-4; D possibly corresponds to TRBD1 (6 bases). The germline gives CDR1 MNHNS, CDR2 SASEGT. This CDR3 has 15 amino acids. V lost 4 bases, J lost 3 bases, and 12 bases lay in between. The CDR3: CASSGPGHPNEKLFF. For the CDR3, the DNA is TGTGCCAGCAGTGGGCCGGGACACCCTAATGAAAAACTGTTTTTT.

The genes are TRBV7-7 and TRBJ2-2; no firm D call. The CDR3 length is 15 residues. The V end lost 4 bases, the J end lost 4 bases, and 13 bases lay between the germline ends. CDR1 SSHAT and CDR2 FNYEAQ come from the germline V gene (reference sequence). The CDR3 protein is CASSSGSALTGELFF. The CDR3 nucleotides are TGTGCCAGCAGCTCGGGTTCGGCACTCACCGGGGAGCTGTTTTTT.

This clone has only one observation. The rearrangement links TRBV28 to TRBJ2-7, with a weak D call TRBD2 (5 bases). The V end lost 0 bases, the J end lost 5 bases, and 5 bases lay between the germline ends. Per the germline V gene, CDR1 is MDHEN and CDR2 is SYDVKM. This CDR3 is built from 12 residues. The CDR3 coding sequence is TGTGCCAGCAGTTTATGGGGAGACGAGCAGTACTTC. Its translation: CASSLWGDEQYF.

The chain has TRBV11-2 and TRBJ2-2; D not certain. Trimming pared 1 base from V and 1 base from J, leaving 7 bases between. This CDR3 has 15 residues. Germline V lookup: CDR1 SGHAT, CDR2 FQNNGV. The CDR3 coding sequence is TGTGCCAGCAGCTTAGCAGGCCTGAACACCGGGGAGCTGTTTTTT. It is translated as CASSLAGLNTGELFF.

This rearrangement joins TRBV7-2 to TRBJ1-2; tentatively, D is TRBD1 (5 bases). Trimming left V 5 bases short and J 6 bases short, with 25 bases between. There are 17 residues in the CDR3. Germline loops: CDR1 SGHTA, CDR2 FQGNSA. This CDR3 is CASSVGGSHPPLDGYTF. CDR3 DNA sequence: TGTGCCAGCAGCGTCGGGGGGTCCCACCCCCCACTTGATGGCTACACCTTC.

The chain joins TRBV7-9 to TRBJ2-7; maybe TRBD1 (5 bases). Trimming removed 7 bases at V and 3 bases at J, with 16 bases between. Germline loops: CDR1 SEHNR, CDR2 FQNEAQ (reference sequence). The CDR3 is 14 residues long. The CDR3, as DNA: TGTGCCAGCACTCTATCACAGGCCCACTACGAGCAGTACTTC. This translates into CASTLSQAHYEQYF. The entire variable domain, with the rest obtained from reference TRBV7-9 and TRBJ2-7, is as follows: DTGVSQNPRHKITKRGQNVTFRCDPISEHNRLYWYRQTLGQGPEFLTYFQNEAQLEKSRLLSDRFSAERPKGSFSTLEIQRTEQGDSAMYLCASTLSQAHYEQYFGPGTRLTVT.

With respect to this clone: The sample contains more than one DNA sequence encoding this CDR3. The chain combines TRBV18 with TRBJ1-4; D perhaps matches TRBD1 (5 bases). CDR1 is KGHSH, CDR2 LQKENI, per germline. The CDR3 length is 15 residues. V lost 3 bases and J 8 bases, leaving 16 bases between the germline ends. The CDR3 loop is CASSPRGRVEEKLFF. The CDR3, as DNA: TGTGCCAGCTCACCCCGCGGCAGGGTAGAAGAAAAACTGTTTTTT.

This rearrangement joins TRBV18 to TRBJ2-7; D is undetermined. Trimming removed 3 bases at V and 1 base at J, with 7 bases between. The CDR3 spans 13 residues. Germline loops: CDR1 KGHSH, CDR2 LQKENI. The CDR3, as DNA: TGTGCCAGCTCACCTGACATATCCTACGAGCAGTACTTC. Protein sequence: CASSPDISYEQYF.

This rearrangement joins TRBV19 to TRBJ1-1; D gene ambiguous. This CDR3 comprises 14 residues. V was cut by 4 bases and J by 1 base, with 10 bases left in between. Germline-derived CDR1 and CDR2 are LNHDA and SQIVND (reference sequence). CDR3 region: CASSRGLKNTEAFF. CDR3 nucleotide sequence: TGTGCCAGTAGTAGAGGACTGAAGAACACTGAAGCTTTCTTT.

The chain has TRBV21-1 and TRBJ2-7; the table's D gene call, TRBD2, was not cross checked with the DNA. TRBV21-1 is described as a pseudogene. The CDR3 is made up of 14 amino acids. This CDR3 reads CASSKEGTGDEQYF. The CDR3 nucleotides are TGTGCCAGCAGCAAAGAGGGCACCGGGGACGAGCAGTACTTC.

The rearrangement uses TRBV4-1 and TRBJ2-4; a possible D gene is TRBD2 (6 bases). CDR1 is MGHRA, CDR2 YSYEKL, per germline. The V end lost 3 bases, the J end lost 9 bases, and 21 bases lay between the germline ends. CDR3 size: 16 residues. This CDR3 reads CASSQQSGFGSTIQYF. Written as DNA, the CDR3 is TGCGCCAGCAGCCAGCAAAGCGGGTTTGGGTCAACCATTCAGTACTTC.

The chain joins TRBV6-1 to TRBJ2-5, with 9 bases fitting TRBD1. J gave up 10 bases and V 6 bases, and 12 bases lay outside the gene matches. This CDR3 region has 14 residues. CDR1 MNHNS and CDR2 SASEGT come from the germline V gene. As DNA, the CDR3 is TGTGCCAGCAGCCCAAGACGGGTGGACAGGGGCCAGTACTTC. Translated: CASSPRRVDRGQYF.

This rearrangement joins TRBV19 to TRBJ2-1; D is undetermined. This CDR3 is 13 amino acids long. The germline V gene encodes CDR1 LNHDA and CDR2 SQIVND (reference sequence). V was clipped by 7 bases and J by 9 bases, with 16 bases between them. The CDR3 protein is CASTASGFTEQFF. The CDR3 DNA reads TGTGCCAGTACGGCTTCGGGTTTCACTGAGCAGTTCTTC.

The gene calls are TRBV29-1 and TRBJ2-4; D might be TRBD1 (6 bases). CDR1 and CDR2 (germline): SQVTM, ANQGSEA. CDR3 length equals 13 residues. Trimming cost V 4 bases and J 4 bases, with 11 bases left between them. This chain's CDR3 is CSVVPGVKNIQYF. As DNA, the CDR3 is TGCAGCGTTGTCCCAGGGGTTAAAAACATTCAGTACTTC. The full variable domain, in which reference TRBV29-1 and TRBJ2-4 provide the parts outside the CDR3, is SAVISQKPSRDICQRGTSLTIQCQVDSQVTMMFWYRQQPGQSLTLIATANQGSEATYESGFVIDKFPISRPNLTFSTLTVSNMSPEDSSIYLCSVVPGVKNIQYFGAGTRLSVL.

This chain links TRBV9 with TRBJ2-3, with a possible D match to TRBD2 (6 bases). Trimming pared 4 bases from V and 6 bases from J, leaving 15 bases between. Germline CDR1 is SGDLS and CDR2 is YYNGEE. This CDR3 has 14 residues. The CDR3 bases are TGTGCCAGCAGCCCCCGGACCCGGGGGGATACGCAGTATTTT. This codes for CASSPRTRGDTQYF.

This rearrangement joins TRBV18 to TRBJ2-3, with TRBD2 identical over 8 bases. The CDR3 loop spans 16 amino acids. The germline V gene encodes CDR1 KGHSH and CDR2 LQKENI. Trimming at V came to 3 bases and at J to 5 bases, leaving 10 bases not matched to a gene. CDR3 in amino acids: CASSPRGAGLRDTQYF. In DNA, the CDR3 is TGTGCCAGCTCACCGCGGGGGGCCGGGCTGAGAGATACGCAGTATTTT.